This T cell receptor beta chain derives from a study of vaccination effects on CD4 cells after COVID-19. With respect to this clone: Its antigen is currently unknown.

Before any sequencing was done, the ViraFEST assay used viral peptide pools to expand antigen-specific CD4+ T cells. After around nine days in culture, the CD4+ T cells were isolated. Infection with SARS-CoV-2 occurred in the person between March and December 2020, and PCR confirmed it. Every participant took two doses of the BNT162b2 or mRNA-1273 vaccine. The authors replaced half the medium with IL-2 medium on days 3 and 7. Profiled with immunoSEQ multiplex PCR; TCRdb holds only in-frame clones, not every one. This table holds roughly 15,000 clones, nearly 80% found once. Sequenced here: CD4+ T cells from PBMCs cultured with HCoV-NL63 spike peptides, sampled after COVID-19 vaccination. The sequence came from a human donor who had a prior SARS-CoV-2 infection.

CDR3 region: CASSPGTGGRQNSPLHF. The DNA of the CDR3 is TGTGCCAGCAGCCCTGGGACAGGGGGCCGACAAAATTCACCCCTCCACTTT. The rearrangement joins TRBV5-6 to TRBJ1-6; TRBD1 aligns across 12 bases. The CDR3 has 17 amino acids. CDR1 and CDR2 from the germline V gene are SGHDT and YYEEEE. V shed 4 bases, J shed 7 bases, and the junction held 9 bases outside the gene matches.